This is a list of T cell receptor beta chains from one sample in a study of human T cells and chemical hapten exposure. TCRdb recomputed calls from the RACE reads with MiXCR, one row per CDR3 protein. The profile covers more than 100,000 distinct CDR3 sequences, with roughly 15% appearing a single time and over 0.85% taken by the ten largest. Sequencing was performed on whole blood, taken in connection with sensitization to the hapten diphenylcyclopropenone (DPC). Receptors were obtained from a man between 18 and 29 years old with alopecia areata. Some clones in this sample may be carry-over from other donors' samples. The CDR3 runs from the conserved cysteine through the conserved F or W. The order of the fields is J gene, V gene, CDR3 protein.

>TRBJ1-5|TRBV2
CASSGTVSNQPQHF
>TRBJ1-1|TRBV5-4
CASSLGGEAFF
>TRBJ2-3|TRBV19
CASSRTSGSTDTQYF
>TRBJ1-5|TRBV6-2/TRBV6-3
CASRDNWSQHF
>TRBJ2-5|TRBV3-1
CASSPRDREYQETQYF
>TRBJ2-1|TRBV10-3
CAISESTAFYNEQFF
>TRBJ2-1|TRBV5-1
CASTGLEGSHEQFF
>TRBJ2-2|TRBV5-6
CASSHTSGADTGELFF
>TRBJ2-5|TRBV29-1
CSVDFPPRGETQYF
>TRBJ1-2|TRBV4-1
CASRGTHYGYTF
>TRBJ1-6|TRBV7-9
CASRGAGTGSPLHF
>TRBJ2-7|TRBV3-1
CASSTGTGPGEQYF
>TRBJ2-3|TRBV4-3
CASSPEAAERTDTQYF
>TRBJ2-2|TRBV12-3/TRBV12-4
CASSIMPANTGELFF
>TRBJ1-1|TRBV29-1
CSGARTALNTEAFF
>TRBJ2-3|TRBV29-1
CSTRATHLTDTQYF
>TRBJ1-4|TRBV29-1
CSADRGGEKLFF
>TRBJ1-2|TRBV12-3/TRBV12-4
CASSFGTLNYGYTF
>TRBJ2-7|TRBV7-2
CASSWVGPPSAYEQYF
>TRBJ1-4|TRBV12-3/TRBV12-4
CASSWTGGSATNEKLFF
>TRBJ2-3|TRBV7-9
CASSYVTGIVGTDTQYF
>TRBJ2-2|TRBV2
CASSEIPTGELFF
>TRBJ2-7|TRBV28
CASSEMGRYSGEQYF
>TRBJ1-4|TRBV7-9
CASSQGEKLFF
>TRBJ2-5|TRBV7-2
CASSHRASQETQYF
>TRBJ2-3|TRBV11-2
CASSFVAGGATDTQYF
>TRBJ1-1|TRBV6-1
CASSETGVAMNTEAFF
>TRBJ1-1|TRBV5-1
CASSSGQAPNTEAFF
>TRBJ2-5|TRBV14
CASSQEIETQYF
>TRBJ2-1|TRBV4-2
CASSQEAAGANEQFF
>TRBJ1-1|TRBV2
CASSELVLRGRTEAFF
>TRBJ2-1|TRBV24-1
CATSETIGGVKFF
>TRBJ2-5|TRBV3-1
CASSQDMGLAGRKTQYF
>TRBJ2-3|TRBV6-1
CASRDRGARAPDTQYF
>TRBJ1-2|TRBV10-2
CASSSDINYGYTF
>TRBJ2-2|TRBV28
CASSFPTNTGELFF
>TRBJ2-3|TRBV10-3
CAIMSRGSTDTQYF
>TRBJ2-1|TRBV14
CASSQGSPAWVEQFF
>TRBJ1-2|TRBV27
CAARQSSNYGYTF
>TRBJ2-2|TRBV24-1
CATSSVGTGKSTGELFF
>TRBJ2-2|TRBV20-1
CSASTGNRYTGELFF
>TRBJ1-4|TRBV29-1
CSVAGVREKLFF
>TRBJ1-1|TRBV10-3
CAISETLGISTEAFF
>TRBJ1-5|TRBV29-1
CSVGVSNQPQHF
>TRBJ1-1|TRBV6-5
CASSYGGQGNTEAFF
>TRBJ2-1|TRBV7-6
CASSLGTGNGEQFF